The clone carrying this T cell receptor (beta chain) was counted between two and nine times. Its antigen remains unidentified. What was sequenced were expressed TCRB transcripts, since all of the isolated RNA had been reverse transcribed. Average reads for naive, central memory and regulatory T cell samples were about 3.57 million. Data came from immunoSEQ multiplex PCR; TCRdb stores just in-frame clones and leaves some out. The repertoire consists of 120,000 to 150,000 clones, with roughly an eighth occurring once and the leading ten covering under 1.5%. Isolation of CD4+ naive, central memory, regulatory and stem cell-like memory cells was achieved by sorting via CD45RO/CCR7/CD25/CD127/CD95/CD27. CDR3 length: 11 amino acids. Trimming pared 4 bases from V and 0 bases from J, leaving 3 bases between. CDR1 and CDR2 (germline): GTSNPN, SVGIG (reference sequence). This entry is derived from a study of beta chain features in type 1 diabetes. Study-wide background: All samples combined gave just under 110 million sorted cells for examination. Study outcomes and limitations: Significant though moderate, a shortening of TCRB CDR3s appeared in all four CD4+ subsets of Type 1 diabetes patients. Insertions at VDJ junctions were less frequent in type 1 diabetes patients. These patients also deleted more nucleotides at the same junctions.

The chain is built from TRBV30 and TRBJ1-2, with no clear D. What was sequenced was central memory CD4+ T cells from blood. This clonotype originated in a man in his late teens or twenties with type 1 diabetes. CDR3 sequence: CAWMANYGYTF. The CDR3 DNA reads as TGTGCCTGGATGGCTAACTATGGCTACACCTTC.